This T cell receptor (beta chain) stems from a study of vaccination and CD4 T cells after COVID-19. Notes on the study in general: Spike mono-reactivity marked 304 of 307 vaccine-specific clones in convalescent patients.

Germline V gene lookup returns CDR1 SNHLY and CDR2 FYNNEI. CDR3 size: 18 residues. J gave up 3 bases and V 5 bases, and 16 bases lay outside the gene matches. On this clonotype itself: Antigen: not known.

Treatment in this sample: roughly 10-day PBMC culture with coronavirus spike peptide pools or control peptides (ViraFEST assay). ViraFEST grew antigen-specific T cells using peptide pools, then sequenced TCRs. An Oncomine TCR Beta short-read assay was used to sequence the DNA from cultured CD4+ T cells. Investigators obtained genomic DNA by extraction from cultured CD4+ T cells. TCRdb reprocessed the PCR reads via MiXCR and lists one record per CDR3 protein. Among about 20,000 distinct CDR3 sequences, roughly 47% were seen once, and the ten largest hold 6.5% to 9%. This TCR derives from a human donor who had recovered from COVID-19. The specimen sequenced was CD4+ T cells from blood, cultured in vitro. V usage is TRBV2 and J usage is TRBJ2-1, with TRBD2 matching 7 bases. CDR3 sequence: CASSKTEIRLAVYNEQFF. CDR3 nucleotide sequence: TGTGCCAGCAGTAAGACAGAGATAAGACTAGCAGTCTACAATGAGCAGTTCTTC.